The 22 T cell receptor beta chains given below trace back to one sample, sequenced in a study of control samples from healthy donors and cancer patients. Generated by immunoSEQ multiplex PCR, the TCRdb table keeps only in-frame clones and is missing some. Here the sample spans 96,000 or so clones, over 90% being singletons. The sample comprised blood. The receptors come from a young man in good health.

As to this clone: At one end, the junction sequence differs from germline, possibly due to a read error. The rearrangement links TRBV6-5 to TRBJ1-1; 7 positions match TRBD1. CDR3 length: 13 amino acids. CDR1 and CDR2 from the germline V gene are MNHEY and SVGAGI. CDR3 sequence: CASSYYRGNEAFF. In DNA form, the CDR3 reads TGTGCCAGCAGCTACTACAGGGGAAATGAAGCTTTCTTT.

The chain combines TRBV7-9 with TRBJ1-6; D not certain. The length of the CDR3 is 14 residues. In germline, CDR1 is SEHNR, CDR2 FQNEAQ (reference sequence). Trimming cost V 1 base and J 6 bases, with 7 bases left between them. DNA of the CDR3: TGTGCCAGCAGCTTAGAGGGAATTAATTCACCCCTCCACTTT. It specifies CASSLEGINSPLHF.

This chain joins TRBV5-6 and TRBJ2-7; TRBD1 matches 9 bases. The CDR3 consists of 15 residues. Trimming took 4 bases from V and 5 from J; bases not matched to a gene: 10. CDR1 and CDR2 (germline): SGHDT, YYEEEE. The CDR3 DNA reads as TGTGCCAGCAGCATTACTGGGACAGGGATCGACGAGCAGTACTTC. It specifies CASSITGTGIDEQYF.

V is TRBV14 and J is TRBJ2-7; D gene ambiguous. In germline, CDR1 is SGHDN, CDR2 FVKESK. This CDR3 contains 16 residues. Trimming removed 0 bases from V and 2 bases from J, with 14 bases in between. The chain's CDR3 is CASSQEPLGGAYEQYF. The CDR3 DNA reads as TGTGCCAGCAGCCAAGAACCGCTCGGCGGTGCCTACGAGCAGTACTTC.

A note on this clone: The same CDR3 arises from other DNA sequences in this sample as well. CDR3 protein: CAISESRDLNTEAFF. CDR3 in DNA: TGTGCCATCAGTGAGTCGCGAGACTTGAACACTGAAGCTTTCTTT. The genes are TRBV10-3 and TRBJ1-1; D call uncertain. The germline V and J ends were trimmed by 0 bases and 0 bases, with 8 bases remaining between them. Germline V gives CDR1 ENHRY, CDR2 SYGVKD. The CDR3 has 15 residues.

The V call is TRBV5-6, the J call TRBJ1-5, with TRBD1 as a possible D gene (6 bases). Germline loops: CDR1 SGHDT, CDR2 YYEEEE. This CDR3 region has 14 residues. The ends were cut back, 4 bases at V and 2 bases at J, with 10 bases in the middle. CDR3 residues: CASSATGRNQPQHF. The CDR3 DNA reads TGTGCCAGCAGCGCAACAGGGCGCAATCAGCCCCAGCATTTT.

The rearrangement links TRBV5-1 to TRBJ1-1; D not certain. The V and J ends lost 0 bases and 1 base respectively, with 7 bases between them. The CDR3 has 14 residues. Germline CDR1 reads SGHRS; CDR2 reads YFSETQ. CDR3 DNA sequence: TGCGCCAGCAGCTTGGGGCAGTCGAACACTGAAGCTTTCTTT. It encodes CASSLGQSNTEAFF.

The chain is built from TRBV2 and TRBJ2-7; TRBD2 agrees at 7 bases. There are 17 residues in the CDR3. The germline CDR1 and CDR2 sequences are SNHLY and FYNNEI. The J segment lost 1 base and the V segment lost 2 bases, leaving 11 bases of the junction unmatched. The DNA for the CDR3 is TGTGCCAGCAGTGAAAACCCGCTTAGCGGGTTTTCCTACGAGCAGTACTTC. Protein product: CASSENPLSGFSYEQYF.

The chain couples TRBV29-1 to TRBJ2-7; D perhaps matches TRBD2 (5 bases). Deletions cut 7 bases from V and 6 bases from J, with 16 bases between. Per the germline V gene, CDR1 is SQVTM and CDR2 is ANQGSEA. The CDR3 covers 12 residues. CDR3 sequence: CSAEGTASEQYF. As DNA, the CDR3 is TGCAGCGCCGAGGGTACCGCCTCCGAGCAGTACTTC.

This clone was seen only once. The chain employs TRBV21-1 and TRBJ2-2; the table's TRBD2 call for D was not verified on the DNA. TRBV21-1 is flagged as a pseudogene. This CDR3 has 17 amino acids. Here the CDR3 DNA reads TGTGCCAGCAGCAAAGAGAAGCTCGGGAGGGCCACCGGGGAGCTGTTTTTT. Translating gives CASSKEKLGRATGELFF.

The J gene is TRBJ1-1, the V gene TRBV7-2; TRBD1 agrees at 10 bases. J was trimmed by 5 bases and V by 6 bases; bases with no gene match: 9. Germline CDR1 is SGHTA and CDR2 is FQGNSA. The CDR3 runs 15 residues. As DNA, the CDR3 is TGTGCCAGCAGGACAGGGGGCGAGAGAAGGACTGAAGCTTTCTTT. It is translated as CASRTGGERRTEAFF.

This chain links TRBV19 with TRBJ1-4; D is unclear. CDR1 and CDR2 from the germline V gene are LNHDA and SQIVND (reference sequence). Trimming removed 9 bases from V and 7 bases from J, with 21 bases in between. The CDR3 loop spans 15 amino acids. CDR3 sequence reads: CASNPRRGLIEKLFF. Here the CDR3 DNA reads TGTGCCAGCAATCCCCGTCGGGGTTTAATTGAAAAACTGTTTTTT.

This chain joins TRBV10-3 and TRBJ1-1; D perhaps matches TRBD1 (6 bases). Germline CDR1 and CDR2: ENHRY and SYGVKD. The CDR3 length is 12 residues. Trimming left V 10 bases short and J 4 bases short, with 13 bases between. CDR3 bases: TGTGCCACCCGTCTCAGGGGCACTGAAGCTTTCTTT. Translation: CATRLRGTEAFF.

The V call is TRBV5-1, the J call TRBJ2-6; the D gene is possibly TRBD1 (6 bases). Per the germline V gene, CDR1 is SGHRS and CDR2 is YFSETQ. The CDR3 is 20 residues long. Trimming took 0 bases from V and 2 from J, leaving 21 bases between them. CDR3 DNA: TGCGCCAGCAGCTTGGCCTTGGCAGGGGCCCCTTCTACTGGGGCCAACGTCCTGACTTTC. Its protein is CASSLALAGAPSTGANVLTF.

This clone was detected only a few times. This sequence joins TRBV6-5 and TRBJ1-1; D perhaps matches TRBD1 (6 bases). The length of the CDR3 is 12 residues. V was shortened by 8 bases and J by 1 base, with 8 bases between the two germline ends. Germline V lookup: CDR1 MNHEY, CDR2 SVGAGI. The CDR3: CASEQGNTEAFF. The CDR3 DNA follows: TGTGCCAGCGAACAGGGGAACACTGAAGCTTTCTTT.

The chain is built from TRBV4-1 and TRBJ2-1, with D perhaps TRBD2 (5 bases). Trimming took 6 bases from V and 0 from J, leaving 18 bases between them. CDR1 and CDR2 from the germline V gene are MGHRA and YSYEKL. The CDR3 runs to 17 residues. Here the CDR3 reads CASRPVDGSLSYNEQFF. The CDR3 nucleotides read TGCGCCAGCAGACCCGTTGATGGGAGCCTCTCCTACAATGAGCAGTTCTTC.

The rearrangement links TRBV27 to TRBJ1-5; weak D call: TRBD1 (5 bases). From germline, CDR1 is MNHEY and CDR2 SMNVEV (reference sequence). The V end was cut by 4 bases, the J end by 0 bases, with 13 bases between. This CDR3 has 16 amino acids. In DNA, the CDR3 is TGTGCCAGCAGTTCGTCCGGGGACTATAGCAATCAGCCCCAGCATTTT. Translation: CASSSSGDYSNQPQHF.

This sequence joins TRBV4-1 and TRBJ2-3; 9 bases align to TRBD2. The ends lost 2 bases at V and 3 bases at J; junction bases unmatched: 9. Looked up from germline, CDR1 is MGHRA and CDR2 is YSYEKL. CDR3 length: 17 amino acids. CDR3 sequence reads: CASSQRQGTSRTDTQYF. The CDR3 nucleotides are TGCGCCAGCAGCCAAAGGCAGGGGACTAGCAGAACAGATACGCAGTATTTT.

The chain joins TRBV6-5 to TRBJ1-3; D may be TRBD1 (6 bases). Between the trimmed V and J ends, which lost 6 bases and 8 bases, there was a span of 14 bases. Germline CDR1 is MNHEY and CDR2 is SVGAGI. The CDR3 is made up of 13 amino acids. Here the CDR3 reads CASRRTVADTIYF. The CDR3 DNA follows: TGTGCCAGCAGGCGGACAGTCGCGGACACCATATATTTT.

The chain employs TRBV5-1 and TRBJ2-4, with 16 bases aligning to TRBD2. J gave up 2 bases and V 4 bases, and 9 bases lay outside the gene matches. Germline CDR1 SGHRS, CDR2 YFSETQ. This CDR3 is 19 amino acids long. The CDR3 DNA follows: TGCGCCAGCAGCGCCGGGACTAGCGGGGGGGCCGTACCCAAAAACATTCAGTACTTC. Translating gives CASSAGTSGGAVPKNIQYF. Combining the CDR3 with reference TRBV5-1 and TRBJ2-4 gives the whole variable domain KAGVTQTPRYLIKTRGQQVTLSCSPISGHRSVSWYQQTPGQGLQFLFEYFSETQRNKGNFPGRFSGRQFSNSRSEMNVSTLELGDSALYLCASSAGTSGGAVPKNIQYFGAGTRLSVL.

This sequence joins TRBV2 and TRBJ2-2; TRBD1 matches at 7 bases. The junction had 3 bases not matched to a gene; V was cut back by 7 bases and J by 1 base. The CDR3 has 14 amino acids. Per germline, CDR1 SNHLY and CDR2 FYNNEI. The CDR3 loop is CASTGGRNTGELFF. For the CDR3, the DNA is TGTGCCAGCACAGGGGGACGGAACACCGGGGAGCTGTTTTTT.

The chain joins TRBV7-9 to TRBJ2-1; tentatively, D is TRBD1 or TRBD2 (5 bases each). The germline CDR1 and CDR2 sequences are SEHNR and FQNEAQ (reference sequence). V was clipped by 5 bases and J by 7 bases, with 21 bases between them. This CDR3 region has 16 residues. The CDR3: CASSPPGGDRYNEQFF. The CDR3 coding sequence is TGTGCCAGCAGCCCGCCTGGGGGAGACCGGTATAATGAGCAGTTCTTC.